Below, 17 T cell receptor beta chains from the same sample are listed, as sequenced in a study of PD-L1 blockade in urothelial cancer. Clones were read by immunoSEQ multiplex PCR, and TCRdb kept only the in-frame ones, dropping some. The sample comprises some 45,000 clones, 70% to 90% of which are singletons, and around 4.2% rests with the top ten. The sequenced sample was PBMCs, obtained around atezolizumab (anti-PD-L1) treatment. Every receptor here comes from an older man with urothelial cancer.

The chain uses TRBV30 and TRBJ1-2, with a possible D match to TRBD1 (5 bases). This CDR3 is built from 13 residues. Trimming removed 1 base from V and 8 bases from J, with 14 bases in between. Germline-derived CDR1 and CDR2 are GTSNPN and SVGIG (reference sequence). CDR3 nucleotide sequence: TGTGCCTGGAGTGGACAGAAAGCGAAAGGCTACACCTTC. This encodes CAWSGQKAKGYTF.

The chain employs TRBV25-1 and TRBJ2-2; D not certain. The CDR3 length is 16 residues. V lost 0 bases and J 0 bases, leaving 8 bases between the germline ends. CDR1 is MGHDK, CDR2 SYGVNS, per germline. CDR3 DNA sequence: TGTGCCAGCAGTGAATATTCAGAAGCGAACACCGGGGAGCTGTTTTTT. Translating it yields CASSEYSEANTGELFF.

This rearrangement joins TRBV10-3 to TRBJ2-5; D is undetermined. CDR1 ENHRY and CDR2 SYGVKD come from the germline V gene. Between the trimmed V and J ends, which lost 2 bases and 5 bases, there was a span of 18 bases. This CDR3 region has 16 residues. This chain's CDR3 is CAISEGQAPGWETQYF. The DNA of the CDR3 is TGTGCCATCAGTGAGGGTCAGGCCCCTGGGTGGGAGACCCAGTACTTC.

The chain links TRBV27 to TRBJ1-2, with 9 bases that match TRBD1. J was trimmed by 6 bases and V by 8 bases; bases with no gene match: 7. CDR3 length equals 13 residues. CDR1 is MNHEY and CDR2 is SMNVEV in the germline V gene (reference sequence). DNA for the CDR3: TGTGCCAGCGGTGACAGGGGGTTGAATGGCTACACCTTC. This codes for CASGDRGLNGYTF.

This sequence joins TRBV6-6 and TRBJ1-2; D perhaps matches TRBD1 (5 bases). The CDR3 totals 15 residues. Germline loops: CDR1 MNHNY, CDR2 SVGAGI (reference sequence). V was cut by 8 bases and J by 4 bases, with 20 bases left in between. The CDR3 region is CASLQAAGGAYGYTF. Written as DNA, the CDR3 is TGTGCCAGCTTGCAAGCCGCAGGAGGGGCCTATGGCTACACCTTC.

The gene calls are TRBV5-1 and TRBJ2-5, with 10 positions matching TRBD1. This CDR3 has 21 residues. J lost 6 bases, V lost 2 bases, and 25 bases had no gene match. The germline gives CDR1 SGHRS, CDR2 YFSETQ. CDR3 DNA: TGCGCCAGCAGCTTTGAGGGGGACAGGGGTACTACTAGCGGAGTTAAGAAGACCCAGTACTTC. The encoded protein is CASSFEGDRGTTSGVKKTQYF.

This chain links TRBV7-9 with TRBJ1-4; 7 nucleotides align to TRBD1. Trimming removed 5 bases from V and 4 bases from J; junction bases left unmatched: 13. Germline V gene sequence: CDR1 SEHNR, CDR2 FQNEAQ (reference sequence). CDR3 length: 17 amino acids. This CDR3 is CASSRGTAEALNEKLFF. In DNA, the CDR3 is TGTGCCAGCAGCCGGGGGACAGCCGAGGCCCTTAATGAAAAACTGTTTTTT.

Written as DNA, the CDR3 is TGTGCCAGCAGCTTTAACACCCCAGGACAGGGGTTGGACTATGGCTACACCTTC. Protein: CASSFNTPGQGLDYGYTF. This chain joins TRBV7-9 and TRBJ1-2; 9 nucleotides line up with TRBD1. The CDR3 is 18 residues long. The germline V gene encodes CDR1 SEHNR and CDR2 FQNEAQ (reference sequence). With 3 bases clipped from V and 3 bases from J, the junction kept 14 bases outside the gene matches.

V and J are TRBV19 and TRBJ2-4; D is perhaps TRBD1 (5 bases). V was cut by 1 base and J by 2 bases, with 9 bases left in between. This CDR3 spans 15 amino acids. Germline CDR1 is LNHDA and CDR2 is SQIVND (reference sequence). CDR3 sequence reads: CASSIARGTKNIQYF. CDR3 nucleotides: TGTGCCAGTAGTATAGCTAGGGGAACCAAAAACATTCAGTACTTC.

V usage is TRBV7-8 and J usage is TRBJ1-1, with D uncertain. The CDR3 spans 15 residues. CDR1 is SGHVS and CDR2 is FQNEAQ in the germline V gene. V was shortened by 2 bases and J by 6 bases, with 16 bases between the two germline ends. The CDR3 coding sequence is TGTGCCAGCAGCTTATTATCAGGTTATGCCTCTGAAGCTTTCTTT. Translation: CASSLLSGYASEAFF.

The chain carries TRBV29-1 and TRBJ2-2; 11 bases match TRBD2. Germline V CDR1 and CDR2: SQVTM, ANQGSEA. This CDR3 has 14 residues. The trim removed 8 bases at V and 5 bases at J, leaving 7 bases unmatched. In DNA, the CDR3 is TGCAGCTCCGCTGTAGCGGGAGGGACCGGGGAGCTGTTTTTT. It is translated as CSSAVAGGTGELFF.

This sequence joins TRBV5-1 and TRBJ2-7; tentatively, D is TRBD2 (7 bases). This CDR3 is built from 13 residues. The germline V and J ends were trimmed by 2 bases and 5 bases, with 11 bases remaining between them. Looked up from germline, CDR1 is SGHRS and CDR2 is YFSETQ. The CDR3 sequence: CASSLGGANEQYF. The CDR3 DNA is TGCGCCAGCAGCTTAGGGGGGGCTAACGAGCAGTACTTC.

This clone has just a few counts. The genes are TRBV27 and TRBJ1-5; D not certain. Trimming took 4 bases from V and 0 from J, leaving 10 bases between them. This CDR3 has 15 residues. The germline V gene encodes CDR1 MNHEY and CDR2 SMNVEV (reference sequence). CDR3 nucleotides: TGTGCCAGCAGTTCCGGCACTAGTAGCAATCAGCCCCAGCATTTT. Amino acids: CASSSGTSSNQPQHF.

The chain carries TRBV19 and TRBJ2-7; tentative D call: TRBD1 (6 bases). The ends were cut back, 6 bases at V and 6 bases at J, with 21 bases in the middle. Germline CDR1 and CDR2: LNHDA and SQIVND (reference sequence). The CDR3 is made up of 15 amino acids. Here the CDR3 reads CASSPLGGTPSEQYF. CDR3 sequence (DNA): TGTGCCAGTAGCCCCCTAGGGGGAACCCCCTCCGAGCAGTACTTC.

The chain employs TRBV18 and TRBJ1-3; D perhaps matches TRBD1 (5 bases). The CDR3 length is 14 residues. Germline values: CDR1 KGHSH, CDR2 LQKENI. Trimming left V 1 base short and J 3 bases short, with 7 bases between. The CDR3 protein is CASSPQDSGNTIYF. The CDR3 nucleotides read TGTGCCAGCTCACCACAAGACAGTGGAAACACCATATATTTT. The full variable domain, with the rest looked up from reference TRBV18 and TRBJ1-3, is NAGVMQNPRHLVRRRGQEARLRCSPMKGHSHVYWYRQLPEEGLKFMVYLQKENIIDESGMPKERFSAEFPKEGPSILRIQQVVRGDSAAYFCASSPQDSGNTIYFGEGSWLTVV.

This chain joins TRBV6-5 and TRBJ1-1; 7 positions agree with TRBD1. The CDR3 spans 12 residues. The junction had 7 bases not matched to a gene; V was cut back by 7 bases and J by 8 bases. Germline loops: CDR1 MNHEY, CDR2 SVGAGI. The CDR3, as DNA: TGTGCCAGCACAGACAGGGTGGGCGAAGCTTTCTTT. It translates to CASTDRVGEAFF.

The V call is TRBV5-4, the J call TRBJ2-5; 10 bases agree with TRBD2. The germline gives CDR1 SGHNT, CDR2 YYREEE (reference sequence). The CDR3 covers 15 residues. The junction had 5 bases not matched to a gene; V was cut back by 1 base and J by 5 bases. The CDR3 is CASSLITSGAETQYF. The CDR3 nucleotides read TGTGCCAGCAGCTTGATTACTAGCGGGGCGGAGACCCAGTACTTC.